This TCR beta chain is drawn from a study of identical twins. The CDR3 is made up of 15 amino acids. Germline CDR1 reads DFQATT; CDR2 reads SNEGSKA (reference sequence). The V gene end was trimmed by 4 bases and the J gene end by 6 bases; junction bases not matched to a gene: 9. TCRdb reprocessed the 5' RACE reads via MiXCR and lists one record per CDR3 protein. The sample has 500,000 or so distinct CDR3 sequences; around 20% are singletons. This sample was shared with a second study, whose subject was T cells expressing NK-cell markers.

This rearrangement joins TRBV20-1 to TRBJ2-3, with 11 bases fitting TRBD2. The material sequenced was CD4+ T cells sorted from blood. The receptor comes from a woman younger than 35 in good health. CDR3 residues: CSAMTSGNPPDTQYF. The CDR3 bases are TGCAGTGCTATGACTAGCGGGAACCCTCCGGATACGCAGTATTTT.